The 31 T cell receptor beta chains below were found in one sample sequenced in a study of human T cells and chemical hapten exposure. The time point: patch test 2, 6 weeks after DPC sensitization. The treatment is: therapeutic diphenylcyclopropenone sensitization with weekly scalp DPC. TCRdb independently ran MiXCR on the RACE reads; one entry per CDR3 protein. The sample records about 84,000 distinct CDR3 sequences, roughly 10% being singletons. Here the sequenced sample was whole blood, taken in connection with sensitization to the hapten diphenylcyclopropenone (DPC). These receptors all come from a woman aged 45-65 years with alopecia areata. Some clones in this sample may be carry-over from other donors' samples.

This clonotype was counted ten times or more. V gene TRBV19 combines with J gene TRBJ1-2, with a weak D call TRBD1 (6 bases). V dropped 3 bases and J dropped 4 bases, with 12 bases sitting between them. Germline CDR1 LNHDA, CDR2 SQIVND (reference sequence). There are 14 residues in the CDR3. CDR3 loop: CASSIGQGSYGYTF. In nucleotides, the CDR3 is TGTGCCAGTAGTATCGGGCAGGGGAGCTATGGCTACACCTTC.

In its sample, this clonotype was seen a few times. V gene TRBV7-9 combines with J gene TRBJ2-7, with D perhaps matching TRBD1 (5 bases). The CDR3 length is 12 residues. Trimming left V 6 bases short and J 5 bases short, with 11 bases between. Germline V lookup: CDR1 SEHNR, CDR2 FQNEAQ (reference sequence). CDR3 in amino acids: CASRPGSDEQYF. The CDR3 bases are TGTGCCAGCAGACCAGGGTCCGACGAGCAGTACTTC.

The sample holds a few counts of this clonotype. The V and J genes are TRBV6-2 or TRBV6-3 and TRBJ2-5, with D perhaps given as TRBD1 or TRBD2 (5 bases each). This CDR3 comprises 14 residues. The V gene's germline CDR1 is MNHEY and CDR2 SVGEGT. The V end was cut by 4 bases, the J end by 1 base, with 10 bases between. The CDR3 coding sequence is TGTGCCAGCAGTTCATATGGGGGCCAAGAGACCCAGTACTTC. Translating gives CASSSYGGQETQYF.

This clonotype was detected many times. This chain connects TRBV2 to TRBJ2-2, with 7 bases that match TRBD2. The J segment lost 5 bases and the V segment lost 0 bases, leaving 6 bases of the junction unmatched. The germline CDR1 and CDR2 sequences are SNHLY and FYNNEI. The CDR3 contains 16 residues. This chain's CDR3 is CASSEALGGGTGELFF. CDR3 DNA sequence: TGTGCCAGCAGTGAAGCGCTTGGGGGAGGGACCGGGGAGCTGTTTTTT.

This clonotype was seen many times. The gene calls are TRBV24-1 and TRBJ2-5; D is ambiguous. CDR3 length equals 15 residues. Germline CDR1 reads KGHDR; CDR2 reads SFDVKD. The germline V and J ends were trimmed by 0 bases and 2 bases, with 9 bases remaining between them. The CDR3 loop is CATSDLVGPQETQYF. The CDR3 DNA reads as TGTGCCACCAGTGATTTGGTGGGCCCGCAAGAGACCCAGTACTTC.

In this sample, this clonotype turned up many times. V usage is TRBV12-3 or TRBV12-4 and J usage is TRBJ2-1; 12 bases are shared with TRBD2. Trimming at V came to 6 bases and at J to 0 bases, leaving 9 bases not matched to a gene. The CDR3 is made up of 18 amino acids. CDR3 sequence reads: CASRRRRTSGNSYNEQFF. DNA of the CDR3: TGTGCCAGCAGACGCAGACGGACTAGCGGGAACTCCTACAATGAGCAGTTCTTC.

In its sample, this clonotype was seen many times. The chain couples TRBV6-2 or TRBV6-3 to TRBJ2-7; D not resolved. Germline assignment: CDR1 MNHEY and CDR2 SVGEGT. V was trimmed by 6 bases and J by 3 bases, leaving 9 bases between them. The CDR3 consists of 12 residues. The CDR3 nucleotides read TGTGCCAGCAGCCCTAGGGACTACGAGCAGTACTTC. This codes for CASSPRDYEQYF.

CDR3 loop: CASSLGFTLGSYNEQFF. The CDR3 nucleotides read TGTGCCAGCAGCTTAGGGTTTACGCTAGGCTCCTACAATGAGCAGTTCTTC. This sequence joins TRBV11-2 and TRBJ2-1; no definite D call. CDR1 and CDR2 (germline): SGHAT, FQNNGV. This CDR3 contains 17 residues. Between the trimmed V and J ends, which lost 1 base and 0 bases, there was a span of 13 bases.

In DNA form, the CDR3 reads TGTGCCAGCAGAAACCGGACTAGCGGGATGATCTACGAGCAGTACTTC. Its translation: CASRNRTSGMIYEQYF. The chain uses TRBV6-6 and TRBJ2-7, with 12 nucleotides matching TRBD2. This CDR3 has 16 amino acids. Unmatched junction bases numbered 9, after V lost 6 bases and J lost 3 bases. Germline CDR1 is MNHNY and CDR2 is SVGAGI (reference sequence).

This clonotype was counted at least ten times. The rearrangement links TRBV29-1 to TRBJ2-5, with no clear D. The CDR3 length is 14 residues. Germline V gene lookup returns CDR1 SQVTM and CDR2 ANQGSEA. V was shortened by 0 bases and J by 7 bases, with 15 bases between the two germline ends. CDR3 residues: CSVEDFGAIWTQYF. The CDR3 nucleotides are TGCAGCGTTGAAGATTTCGGAGCCATTTGGACCCAGTACTTC.

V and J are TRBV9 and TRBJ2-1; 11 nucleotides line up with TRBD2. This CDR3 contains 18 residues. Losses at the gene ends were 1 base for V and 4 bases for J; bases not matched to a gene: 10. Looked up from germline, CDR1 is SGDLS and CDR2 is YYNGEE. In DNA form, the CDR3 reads TGTGCCAGCAGCGTACGGCCTAGCGGGAGGTCGGGTTACAATGAGCAGTTCTTC. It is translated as CASSVRPSGRSGYNEQFF.

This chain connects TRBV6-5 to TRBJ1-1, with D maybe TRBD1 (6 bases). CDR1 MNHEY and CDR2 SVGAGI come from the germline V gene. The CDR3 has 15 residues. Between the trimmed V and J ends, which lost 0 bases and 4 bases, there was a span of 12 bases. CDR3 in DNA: TGTGCCAGCAGTTACTCGAGGGGGGCGGGCACTGAAGCTTTCTTT. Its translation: CASSYSRGAGTEAFF.

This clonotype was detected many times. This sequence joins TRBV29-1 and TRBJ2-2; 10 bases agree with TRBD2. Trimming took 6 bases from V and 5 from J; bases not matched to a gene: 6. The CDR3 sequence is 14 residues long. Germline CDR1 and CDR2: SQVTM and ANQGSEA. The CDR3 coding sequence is TGCAGCGTCTCCGGGACTAGCGTAACCGGGGAGCTGTTTTTT. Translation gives CSVSGTSVTGELFF.

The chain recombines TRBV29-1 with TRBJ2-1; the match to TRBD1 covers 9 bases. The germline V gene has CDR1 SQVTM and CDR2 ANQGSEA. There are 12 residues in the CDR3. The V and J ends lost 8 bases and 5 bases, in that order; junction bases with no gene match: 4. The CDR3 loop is CSHGTGNNEQFF. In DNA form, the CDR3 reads TGCAGCCACGGGACAGGGAACAATGAGCAGTTCTTC.

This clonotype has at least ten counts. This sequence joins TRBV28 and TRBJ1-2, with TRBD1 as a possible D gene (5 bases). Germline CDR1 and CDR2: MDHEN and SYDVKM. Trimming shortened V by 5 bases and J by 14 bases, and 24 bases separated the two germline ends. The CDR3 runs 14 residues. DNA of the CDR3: TGTGCCAGCAGTCTTCCTGCCAGGGCCTTTGAAAAAACCTTC. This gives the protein CASSLPARAFEKTF.

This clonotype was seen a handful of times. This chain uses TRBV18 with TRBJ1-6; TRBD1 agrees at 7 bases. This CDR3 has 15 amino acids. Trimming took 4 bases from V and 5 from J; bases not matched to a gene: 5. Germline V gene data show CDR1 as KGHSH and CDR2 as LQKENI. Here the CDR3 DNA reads TGTGCCAGCTCACTGGGGACAGCGGATAATTCACCCCTCCACTTT. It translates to CASSLGTADNSPLHF.

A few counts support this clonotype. CDR3 sequence (DNA): TGCGCCAGCAGTCAACCCAAGGAGGAGAACACTGAAGCTTTCTTT. This gives the protein CASSQPKEENTEAFF. The chain carries TRBV23-1 and TRBJ1-1, with D unclear. TRBV23-1 is an open reading frame whose function is uncertain. Trimming shortened V by 2 bases and J by 1 base, and 11 bases separated the two germline ends. The CDR3 is made up of 15 amino acids.

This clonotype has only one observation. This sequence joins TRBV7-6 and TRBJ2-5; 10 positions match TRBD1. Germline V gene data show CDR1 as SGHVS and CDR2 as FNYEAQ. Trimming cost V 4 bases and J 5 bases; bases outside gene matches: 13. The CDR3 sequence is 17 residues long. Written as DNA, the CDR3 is TGTGCCAGCAGCTCACCCAAGGCGGGACAGGGGCATGAGACCCAGTACTTC. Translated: CASSSPKAGQGHETQYF.

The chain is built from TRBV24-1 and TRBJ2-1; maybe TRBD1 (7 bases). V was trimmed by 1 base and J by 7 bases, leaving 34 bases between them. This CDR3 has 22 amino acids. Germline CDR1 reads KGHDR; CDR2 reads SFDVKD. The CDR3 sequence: CATSDLSPPRISETGTGNEQFF. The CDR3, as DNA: TGTGCCACCAGTGATTTATCCCCACCCCGAATCTCCGAGACAGGGACTGGGAATGAGCAGTTCTTC.

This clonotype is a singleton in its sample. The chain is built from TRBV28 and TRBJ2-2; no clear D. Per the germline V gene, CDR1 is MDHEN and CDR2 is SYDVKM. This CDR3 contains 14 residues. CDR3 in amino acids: CASYRAFNTGELFF. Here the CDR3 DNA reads TGTGCTTCGTACAGAGCCTTTAACACCGGGGAGCTGTTTTTT.

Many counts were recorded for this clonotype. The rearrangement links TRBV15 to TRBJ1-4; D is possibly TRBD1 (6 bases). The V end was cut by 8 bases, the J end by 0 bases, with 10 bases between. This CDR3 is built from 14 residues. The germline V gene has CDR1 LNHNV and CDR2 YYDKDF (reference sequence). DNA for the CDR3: TGTGCCACCCACAGGGATGCAACTAATGAAAAACTGTTTTTT. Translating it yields CATHRDATNEKLFF.

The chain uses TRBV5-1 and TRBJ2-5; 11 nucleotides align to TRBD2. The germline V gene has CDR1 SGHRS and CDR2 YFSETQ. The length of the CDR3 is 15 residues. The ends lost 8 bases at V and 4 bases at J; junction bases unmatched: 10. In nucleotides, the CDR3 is TGCGCCAGTGGGACTAGCGGCCCGGCGTCAGAGACCCAGTACTTC. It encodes CASGTSGPASETQYF.

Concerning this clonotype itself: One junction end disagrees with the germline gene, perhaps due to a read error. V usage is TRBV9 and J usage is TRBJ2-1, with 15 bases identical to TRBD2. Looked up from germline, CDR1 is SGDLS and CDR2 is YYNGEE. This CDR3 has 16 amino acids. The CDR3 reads CVSSVPGLAGGNEQFF. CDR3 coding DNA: TGTGTCAGCAGCGTGCCGGGACTAGCGGGAGGTAATGAGCAGTTCTTC.

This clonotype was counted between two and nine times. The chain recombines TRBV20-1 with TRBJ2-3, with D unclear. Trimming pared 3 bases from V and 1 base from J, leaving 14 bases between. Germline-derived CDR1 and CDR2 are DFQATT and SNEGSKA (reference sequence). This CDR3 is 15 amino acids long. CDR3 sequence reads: CSASPGDRGTDTQYF. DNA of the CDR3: TGCAGTGCTAGTCCAGGAGATCGGGGCACAGATACGCAGTATTTT.

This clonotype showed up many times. The CDR3 here is CASSWGLDTGELFF. As DNA, the CDR3 is TGCGCCAGCAGCTGGGGATTGGACACCGGGGAGCTGTTTTTT. The chain couples TRBV5-1 to TRBJ2-2; D uncertain. Germline values: CDR1 SGHRS, CDR2 YFSETQ. V shed 3 bases and J shed 3 bases, with 9 bases lying between them. The CDR3 has 14 amino acids.

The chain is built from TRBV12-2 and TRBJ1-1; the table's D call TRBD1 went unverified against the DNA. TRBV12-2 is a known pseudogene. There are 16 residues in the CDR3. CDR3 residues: CASRSTPAEATKKAFF. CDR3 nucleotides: TGTGCAAGTCGCTCCACCCCGGCGGAGGCGACAAAGAAAGCTTTCTTT.

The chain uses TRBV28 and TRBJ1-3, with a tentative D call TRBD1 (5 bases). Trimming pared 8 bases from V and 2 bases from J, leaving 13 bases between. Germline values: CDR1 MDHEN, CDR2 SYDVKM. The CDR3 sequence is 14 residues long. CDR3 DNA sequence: TGTGCCAGCTTGTCGCGGGGGGCTGGAAACACCATATATTTT. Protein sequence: CASLSRGAGNTIYF.

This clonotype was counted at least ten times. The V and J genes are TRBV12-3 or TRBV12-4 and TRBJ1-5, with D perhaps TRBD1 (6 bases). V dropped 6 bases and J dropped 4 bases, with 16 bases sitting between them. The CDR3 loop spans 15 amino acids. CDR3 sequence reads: CASRRDKGDNQPQHF. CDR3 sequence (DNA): TGTGCCAGCAGGAGGGACAAGGGCGATAATCAGCCCCAGCATTTT.

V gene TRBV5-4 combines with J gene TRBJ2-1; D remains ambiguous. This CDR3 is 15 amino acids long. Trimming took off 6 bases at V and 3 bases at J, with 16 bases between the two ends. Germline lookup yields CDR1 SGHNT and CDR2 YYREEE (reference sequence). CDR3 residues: CASTSQNWYYNEQFF. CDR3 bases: TGTGCCAGCACCTCCCAGAATTGGTACTACAATGAGCAGTTCTTC.

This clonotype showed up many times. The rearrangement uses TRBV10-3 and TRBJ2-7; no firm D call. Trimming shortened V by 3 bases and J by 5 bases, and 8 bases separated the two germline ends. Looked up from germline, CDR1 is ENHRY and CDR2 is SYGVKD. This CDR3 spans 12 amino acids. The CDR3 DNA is TGTGCCATCAGTGAAGGGTTCAACGAGCAGTACTTC. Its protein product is CAISEGFNEQYF.

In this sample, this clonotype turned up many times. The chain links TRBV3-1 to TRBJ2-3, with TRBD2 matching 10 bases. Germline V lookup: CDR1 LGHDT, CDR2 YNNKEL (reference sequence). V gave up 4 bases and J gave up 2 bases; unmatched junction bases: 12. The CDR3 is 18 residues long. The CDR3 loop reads CASSPPVRTSGSTDTQYF. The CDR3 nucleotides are TGTGCCAGCAGCCCCCCAGTCCGGACTAGCGGTTCCACAGATACGCAGTATTTT.